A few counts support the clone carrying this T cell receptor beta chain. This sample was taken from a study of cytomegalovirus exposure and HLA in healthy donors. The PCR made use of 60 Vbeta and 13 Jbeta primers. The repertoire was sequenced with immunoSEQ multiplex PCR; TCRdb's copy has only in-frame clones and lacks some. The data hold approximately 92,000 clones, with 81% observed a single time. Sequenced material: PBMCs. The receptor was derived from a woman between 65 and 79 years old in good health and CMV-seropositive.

CDR3 region: CASSQVDRGPRGTEAFF. CDR3 in DNA: TGTGCCAGCAGCCAAGTAGACAGGGGGCCGCGGGGTACTGAAGCTTTCTTT. The chain couples TRBV14 to TRBJ1-1; the match to TRBD1 covers 10 bases. The CDR3 loop spans 17 amino acids. With V trimmed by 1 base and J by 5 bases, 10 bases remained unmatched. In germline, CDR1 is SGHDN, CDR2 FVKESK.